Here is one TCR beta chain with its context. CDR3 length equals 20 residues. After removal of 2 bases from V and 3 bases from J, the junction contained 16 bases not matched to a gene. Germline V lookup: CDR1 SGHVS, CDR2 FNYEAQ. The data were obtained in a study of blood T cell repertoires in COVID-19. For the study at large: The United States, Italy and Spain were the sources of the acute and convalescent COVID-19 samples.

The data were produced by immunoSEQ multiplex PCR, yet TCRdb's version contains in-frame clones alone and is incomplete. The sample includes about 73,000 clones, 65% to 85% of them seen just once. This rearrangement joins TRBV7-6 to TRBJ1-4, with 9 bases aligning to TRBD1. What was sequenced was peripheral blood. The receptor comes from a man older than 75 with active or convalescent COVID-19. CDR3 DNA sequence: TGTGCCAGCAGCTTATGGGGACAGGGAGCGCCTCTTCGGGCTAATGAAAAACTGTTTTTT. Residues: CASSLWGQGAPLRANEKLFF.